This T cell receptor (beta chain) comes out of a study of cytomegalovirus exposure and HLA in healthy donors. Study-wide results and caveats: The authors later found most CMV-associated TCR beta chains appeared HLA-restricted. CMV antigen specificity was confirmed in vitro for a few CMV-associated chains. Among TCR beta chains, those listed as cytomegalovirus-associated numbered roughly 150.

There are 15 residues in the CDR3. Trimming took 4 bases from V and 5 from J; bases not matched to a gene: 6. CDR1 and CDR2 (germline): SGHNT, YENEEA. The PCR had 60 Vbeta and 13 Jbeta primers. Only in-frame clones appear in the TCRdb table, and some are missing; sequencing was by immunoSEQ multiplex PCR. The sample includes about 58,000 clones. A word on this clone: Its antigen is as yet unknown.

This chain links TRBV11-3 with TRBJ2-2; 8 positions match TRBD2. Sequenced input: PBMCs. This clonotype was obtained from a woman younger than 30 in good health and CMV-seronegative. The CDR3 protein is CASSSQRGRTGELFF. The CDR3 DNA reads TGTGCCAGCAGCTCCCAGCGGGGGAGGACCGGGGAGCTGTTTTTT.